A single sample gave rise to the 30 T cell receptor beta chains below, sequenced in a study of blood T cell repertoires in COVID-19. Repertoires were generated with immunoSEQ multiplex PCR, while TCRdb's copy carries only in-frame clones and drops some. The sample shows under 90,000 clones, roughly four fifths of them seen only once. Sequences were obtained from peripheral blood. The receptor set was obtained from an elderly man with acute or convalescent COVID-19.

The CDR3 DNA reads TGTGCCAGCAGCGCTTGGGACAGGGCAACTTCACCCCTCCACTTT. It specifies CASSAWDRATSPLHF. The chain uses TRBV5-6 and TRBJ1-6; TRBD1 matches 9 bases. Germline V gives CDR1 SGHDT, CDR2 YYEEEE. With 4 bases clipped from V and 9 bases from J, the junction kept 8 bases outside the gene matches. CDR3 length: 15 residues.

The genes are TRBV28 and TRBJ2-2; TRBD1 might be the D (6 bases). The CDR3 is made up of 12 amino acids. Germline V gives CDR1 MDHEN, CDR2 SYDVKM. The germline V and J ends were trimmed by 5 bases and 8 bases, with 9 bases remaining between them. CDR3 sequence reads: CASSLQGGELFF. CDR3 bases: TGTGCCAGCAGTCTACAGGGAGGGGAGCTGTTTTTT.

V is TRBV15 and J is TRBJ1-4; 8 nucleotides align to TRBD1. The V and J ends lost 5 bases and 3 bases, in that order; junction bases with no gene match: 5. Germline CDR1 LNHNV, CDR2 YYDKDF (reference sequence). The CDR3 has 15 residues. CDR3 bases: TGTGCCACCAGCCCTTACAGGGGGTCTAATGAAAAACTGTTTTTT. This gives the protein CATSPYRGSNEKLFF.

This clone turned up a few times. The rearrangement uses TRBV5-1 and TRBJ1-1; TRBD1 agrees at 7 bases. CDR1 and CDR2 from the germline V gene are SGHRS and YFSETQ. Trimming removed 2 bases from V and 4 bases from J; junction bases left unmatched: 8. This CDR3 is built from 15 residues. The CDR3 loop is CASSLEGALGTEAFF. The CDR3, as DNA: TGCGCCAGCAGCTTAGAGGGGGCACTGGGCACTGAAGCTTTCTTT.

V usage is TRBV11-2 and J usage is TRBJ1-2; 8 bases are a match to TRBD1. V lost 4 bases, J lost 8 bases, and 9 bases stayed unmatched. The CDR3 consists of 14 residues. CDR1 and CDR2 from the germline V gene are SGHAT and FQNNGV. The CDR3 DNA sequence: TGTGCCAGCAGCTCAGGGACAGGTGGGAACGGCTACACCTTC. It translates to CASSSGTGGNGYTF.

This rearrangement joins TRBV19 to TRBJ1-4; 7 bases fit TRBD1. In germline, CDR1 is LNHDA, CDR2 SQIVND (reference sequence). The CDR3 sequence is 13 residues long. The V gene end was trimmed by 4 bases and the J gene end by 10 bases; junction bases not matched to a gene: 6. DNA of the CDR3: TGTGCCAGTAGTAGACGGGACAGAGGAAAACTGTTTTTT. It codes for CASSRRDRGKLFF. Drawing the rest from reference TRBV19 and TRBJ1-4, the complete variable domain is DGGITQSPKYLFRKEGQNVTLSCEQNLNHDAMYWYRQDPGQGLRLIYYSQIVNDFQKGDIAEGYSVSREKKESFPLTVTSAQKNPTAFYLCASSRRDRGKLFFGSGTQLSVL.

V gene TRBV20-1 combines with J gene TRBJ1-1, with D hard to call. CDR3 size: 9 residues. Germline values: CDR1 DFQATT, CDR2 SNEGSKA (reference sequence). Trimming shortened V by 6 bases and J by 7 bases, and 6 bases separated the two germline ends. The CDR3 loop is CSALFEAFF. CDR3 DNA: TGCAGTGCCTTGTTTGAAGCTTTCTTT.

The chain has TRBV11-2 and TRBJ2-1; 15 bases align to TRBD2. CDR1 SGHAT and CDR2 FQNNGV come from the germline V gene. The CDR3 has 19 amino acids. Trimming took 5 bases from V and 0 from J; bases not matched to a gene: 8. The CDR3 DNA sequence: TGTGCCAGCAGCCTACGGACTAGCGGGAGGGAGAGCTCCTACAATGAGCAGTTCTTC. Amino acids: CASSLRTSGRESSYNEQFF.

The chain recombines TRBV29-1 with TRBJ1-2; TRBD1 matches 7 bases. The CDR3 is 13 amino acids. V was pared by 7 bases and J by 0 bases, with 5 bases of the junction left unmatched. Looked up from germline, CDR1 is SQVTM and CDR2 is ANQGSEA. CDR3 amino acids: CSAQTGTNYGYTF. In nucleotides, the CDR3 is TGCAGCGCCCAGACAGGGACTAACTATGGCTACACCTTC.

The chain couples TRBV20-1 to TRBJ2-7; weak D call: TRBD2 (5 bases). The CDR3 loop spans 13 amino acids. The germline CDR1 and CDR2 sequences are DFQATT and SNEGSKA (reference sequence). The V end lost 3 bases, the J end lost 2 bases, and 11 bases lay between the germline ends. Here the CDR3 reads CSASTSRAYEQYF. CDR3 sequence (DNA): TGCAGTGCTAGTACTAGTCGGGCCTACGAGCAGTACTTC.

In DNA form, the CDR3 reads TGTGCCAGCAGCGCCGCCACGGGGGAAAATTCACCCCTCCACTTT. Translated: CASSAATGENSPLHF. This rearrangement joins TRBV5-4 to TRBJ1-6; perhaps TRBD1 as D (5 bases). V lost 4 bases, J lost 7 bases, and 15 bases lay in between. The CDR3 is 15 residues long. Per germline, CDR1 SGHNT and CDR2 YYREEE (reference sequence).

The chain combines TRBV5-6 with TRBJ1-2; 8 bases fit TRBD1. The germline V gene encodes CDR1 SGHDT and CDR2 YYEEEE. V lost 5 bases and J lost 5; bases outside the gene matches: 8. The CDR3 has 14 amino acids. The CDR3 region has the DNA TGTGCCAGCAGTTCCCCGACAGGGGAGTATGGCTACACCTTC. The encoded protein is CASSSPTGEYGYTF.

This chain joins TRBV7-2 and TRBJ2-1; a weak D match, TRBD1 (6 bases). Germline CDR1 and CDR2: SGHTA and FQGNSA. The CDR3 runs to 15 residues. Trimming took 5 bases from V and 0 from J, leaving 11 bases between them. In nucleotides, the CDR3 is TGTGCCAGCAGCAACCAGGGGAGCTCCTACAATGAGCAGTTCTTC. Translation: CASSNQGSSYNEQFF.

The chain is built from TRBV19 and TRBJ1-2; TRBD1 aligns across 9 bases. The CDR3 is 14 residues long. V shed 10 bases and J 4 bases; nucleotides not matched to a gene: 10. From germline, CDR1 is LNHDA and CDR2 SQIVND (reference sequence). For the CDR3, the DNA is TGTGCCACACAGCACGAGACAGGGGGCTATGGCTACACCTTC. It is translated as CATQHETGGYGYTF.

This chain connects TRBV19 to TRBJ1-2; weak D call: TRBD1 (5 bases). Germline loops: CDR1 LNHDA, CDR2 SQIVND (reference sequence). The CDR3 spans 15 residues. The germline V and J ends were trimmed by 1 base and 4 bases, with 13 bases remaining between them. The CDR3 nucleotides are TGTGCCAGTAGTATAGGCAGTCAAAGGGGCTATGGCTACACCTTC. Translated: CASSIGSQRGYGYTF.

The chain employs TRBV9 and TRBJ2-1, with 7 bases that match TRBD2. CDR1 and CDR2 (germline): SGDLS, YYNGEE. Trimming removed 0 bases from V and 9 bases from J; junction bases left unmatched: 12. The CDR3 contains 16 residues. The CDR3 here is CASSVDPGTSGGEQFF. For the CDR3, the DNA is TGTGCCAGCAGCGTAGACCCAGGGACCTCGGGAGGTGAGCAGTTCTTC. Based on the CDR3 plus reference TRBV9 and TRBJ2-1, the full variable domain is DSGVTQTPKHLITATGQRVTLRCSPRSGDLSVYWYQQSLDQGLQFLIQYYNGEERAKGNILERFSAQQFPDLHSELNLSSLELGDSALYFCASSVDPGTSGGEQFFGPGTRLTVL.

The genes are TRBV15 and TRBJ2-1; 8 positions agree with TRBD2. This CDR3 has 15 amino acids. Trimming took 3 bases from V and 9 from J; bases not matched to a gene: 10. The germline V gene has CDR1 LNHNV and CDR2 YYDKDF (reference sequence). The CDR3 DNA is TGTGCCACCAGCAGGTCTAGCGGGTCTCCCACTGAGCAGTTCTTC. Encoded protein: CATSRSSGSPTEQFF.

This chain links TRBV6-2 or TRBV6-3 with TRBJ2-2; weak D call: TRBD2 (5 bases). CDR1 is MNHEY and CDR2 is SVGEGT in the germline V gene. The CDR3 consists of 17 residues. V lost 5 bases and J lost 1, with 17 bases in between. The CDR3 reads CASSRTRPSLNTGELFF. The CDR3 DNA sequence: TGTGCCAGCAGTAGGACTCGTCCTAGCCTGAACACCGGGGAGCTGTTTTTT.

The V call is TRBV5-4, the J call TRBJ1-2; 11 bases fit TRBD1. Germline V CDR1 and CDR2: SGHNT, YYREEE (reference sequence). CDR3 size: 15 residues. V shed 3 bases, J shed 4 bases, and the junction held 5 bases outside the gene matches. The CDR3: CASSWTGGAGYGYTF. CDR3 bases: TGTGCCAGCAGCTGGACAGGGGGCGCAGGCTATGGCTACACCTTC.

The rearrangement uses TRBV20-1 and TRBJ2-1; TRBD2 matches 8 bases. The CDR3 is made up of 14 amino acids. J lost 7 bases, V lost 3 bases, and 8 bases had no gene match. Per the germline V gene, CDR1 is DFQATT and CDR2 is SNEGSKA (reference sequence). CDR3 DNA: TGCAGTGCTAGTATGCTAGCGGGCATAAATGAGCAGTTCTTC. Amino acids: CSASMLAGINEQFF.

The chain recombines TRBV21-1 with TRBJ2-5; the table gives TRBD2 as D, unverified against the DNA. TRBV21-1 is a recognized pseudogene. The length of the CDR3 is 18 residues. In DNA, the CDR3 is TGTGCCAGCAACAAACGCAGCCTTAGCGGGGGGGTGGTGGAGACCCAGTACTTC. Protein: CASNKRSLSGGVVETQYF.

This clone was recorded a few times. The genes are TRBV7-3 and TRBJ2-2, with D perhaps TRBD1 (5 bases). The ends were cut back, 5 bases at V and 7 bases at J, with 11 bases in the middle. The germline V gene encodes CDR1 SGHTA and CDR2 FQGTGA. The CDR3 spans 13 residues. The CDR3 coding sequence is TGTGCCAGCAGCCAACGAGACAGCGGGGAGCTGTTTTTT. It translates to CASSQRDSGELFF.

This chain connects TRBV7-9 to TRBJ2-1; a possible D gene is TRBD2 (6 bases). The CDR3 spans 12 residues. Germline loops: CDR1 SEHNR, CDR2 FQNEAQ (reference sequence). V lost 5 bases to trimming and J lost 7 bases, with 9 bases between them. CDR3 sequence: CASSRRENEQFF. The CDR3 DNA reads TGTGCCAGCAGCCGCCGGGAGAATGAGCAGTTCTTC.

The chain uses TRBV5-1 and TRBJ1-1; 7 bases agree with TRBD1. V trimming: 3 bases; J trimming: 1 base; junction bases outside the gene matches: 9. This CDR3 is built from 16 residues. The germline gives CDR1 SGHRS, CDR2 YFSETQ. CDR3 sequence: CASSSGTAVKNTEAFF. CDR3 coding DNA: TGCGCCAGCAGCTCCGGGACAGCAGTCAAGAACACTGAAGCTTTCTTT.

The chain employs TRBV28 and TRBJ1-2, with D hard to call. The V end was cut by 6 bases, the J end by 8 bases, with 10 bases between. The length of the CDR3 is 11 residues. Germline CDR1 is MDHEN and CDR2 is SYDVKM. The CDR3 region is CASRRMSGYTF. The CDR3 DNA follows: TGTGCCAGCAGGCGGATGAGCGGCTACACCTTC.

This chain joins TRBV10-3 and TRBJ1-2; D perhaps matches TRBD1 (6 bases). V was trimmed by 1 base and J by 6 bases, leaving 9 bases between them. Germline CDR1 is ENHRY and CDR2 is SYGVKD. There are 13 residues in the CDR3. The DNA for the CDR3 is TGTGCCATCAGTGAGTTCGCAGGGGATGGCTACACCTTC. It specifies CAISEFAGDGYTF.

This clone was detected only a few times. This sequence joins TRBV5-1 and TRBJ2-7; maybe TRBD1 (6 bases). Trimming removed 4 bases from V and 4 bases from J, with 12 bases in between. The length of the CDR3 is 13 residues. Germline CDR1 and CDR2: SGHRS and YFSETQ. CDR3 loop: CASSHGQNYEQYF. As DNA, the CDR3 is TGCGCCAGCAGCCACGGACAGAATTACGAGCAGTACTTC.

This chain links TRBV28 with TRBJ2-7, with D perhaps TRBD1 (5 bases). CDR3 length: 15 residues. The ends were cut back, 6 bases at V and 0 bases at J, with 15 bases in the middle. The germline gives CDR1 MDHEN, CDR2 SYDVKM. The CDR3 region has the DNA TGTGCCAGCAGGCTGCAACAGGAGAGCTCCTACGAGCAGTACTTC. It encodes CASRLQQESSYEQYF.

V usage is TRBV28 and J usage is TRBJ2-5, with D possibly matching TRBD2 (5 bases). This CDR3 is 13 amino acids long. V was shortened by 3 bases and J by 4 bases, with 9 bases between the two germline ends. Germline V gene data show CDR1 as MDHEN and CDR2 as SYDVKM. CDR3 DNA sequence: TGTGCCAGCAGTTTTCCCGAGGGAGAGACCCAGTACTTC. This codes for CASSFPEGETQYF.

The chain links TRBV6-2 or TRBV6-3 to TRBJ1-2; TRBD1 matches 9 bases. CDR3 size: 14 residues. J lost 2 bases, V lost 6 bases, and 4 bases had no gene match. Germline lookup yields CDR1 MNHEY and CDR2 SVGEGT. CDR3: CASSLGQGNYGYTF. In nucleotides, the CDR3 is TGTGCCAGCAGCCTGGGACAGGGAAACTATGGCTACACCTTC.